The source of this T cell receptor (beta chain) is a study of CD8 T cells in ankylosing spondylitis. Findings of the study overall: Reported data indicate significant enrichment of disease-linked clones within matched ankylosing spondylitis synovial fluid. Disease-linked clones were CD8+ and relatively rare in peripheral blood. Within ankylosing spondylitis blood, a TCR beta motif made up of eight or nine highly homologous variants appeared to be characteristic.

This clonotype was detected ten times or more. Its antigen is not identified. The CDR3 length is 11 residues. Germline V gene data show CDR1 as MNHEY and CDR2 as SVGAGI. Trimming left V 5 bases short and J 6 bases short, with 7 bases between. Quantitative 5'-RACE with molecular barcodes produced the TCR beta libraries. One entry per CDR3 protein results from TCRdb running MiXCR on the 5' RACE reads. The table has 150,000 to 200,000 distinct CDR3 sequences, roughly 13% seen once. Sequencing was done on a sample of blood, either unsorted or a sorted T cell fraction (not recorded which). The clonotype originates from a female donor with ankylosing spondylitis or in good health (not recorded which). The rearrangement links TRBV6-5 to TRBJ2-5; D gene uncertain. CDR3 sequence: CASSLIKTQYF. Written as DNA, the CDR3 is TGTGCCAGCAGTCTCATAAAGACCCAGTACTTC.